This T cell receptor (beta chain) comes out of a study of blood T cell repertoires in COVID-19. As for the study in general: COVID-19 samples, acute and convalescent, were from the United States, Italy and Spain. Nucleic acid was either cDNA or gDNA, and it came from T cells, B-cell-depleted T cells, or PBMCs.

Authors' analysis steps: The assay estimated nucleated cells by amplifying reference gene primers. TCRdb keeps only in-frame clones here, not all; method: immunoSEQ multiplex PCR. The V and J calls and clone size are taken from that table; D and trimming were inferred from the DNA. Found here are 97,000 or so clones, less than 95% of them singletons; the top ten hold around 5%. The CDR3 contains 14 residues. V was clipped by 7 bases and J by 0 bases, with 9 bases between them. Germline V gene data show CDR1 as SNHLY and CDR2 as FYNNEI. This TCR came from a man aged 50 to 60 with acute or convalescent COVID-19. Sequencing was carried out using peripheral blood. The V and J genes are TRBV2 and TRBJ1-4; D is ambiguous. The CDR3 region is CASKGGPTNEKLFF. DNA for the CDR3: TGTGCCAGCAAAGGCGGTCCAACTAATGAAAAACTGTTTTTT.